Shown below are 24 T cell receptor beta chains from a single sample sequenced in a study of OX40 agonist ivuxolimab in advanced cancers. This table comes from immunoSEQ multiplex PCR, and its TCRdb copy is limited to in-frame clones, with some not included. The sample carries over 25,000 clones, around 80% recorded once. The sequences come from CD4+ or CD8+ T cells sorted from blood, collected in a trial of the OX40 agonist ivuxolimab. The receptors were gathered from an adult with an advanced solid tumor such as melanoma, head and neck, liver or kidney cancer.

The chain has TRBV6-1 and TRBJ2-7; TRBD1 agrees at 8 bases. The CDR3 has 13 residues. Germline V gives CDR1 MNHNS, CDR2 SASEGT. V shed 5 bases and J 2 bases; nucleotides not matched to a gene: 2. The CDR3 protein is CASSLDRAYEQYF. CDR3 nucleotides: TGTGCCAGCAGTTTGGACAGGGCCTACGAGCAGTACTTC.

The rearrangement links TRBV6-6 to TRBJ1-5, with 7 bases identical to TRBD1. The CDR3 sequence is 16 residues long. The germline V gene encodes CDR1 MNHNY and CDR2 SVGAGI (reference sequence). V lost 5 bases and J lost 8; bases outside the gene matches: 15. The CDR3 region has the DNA TGTGCCAGCAGTCTCCAGGGGGGGCAGGGTAAGAAGCCCCAGCATTTT. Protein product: CASSLQGGQGKKPQHF.

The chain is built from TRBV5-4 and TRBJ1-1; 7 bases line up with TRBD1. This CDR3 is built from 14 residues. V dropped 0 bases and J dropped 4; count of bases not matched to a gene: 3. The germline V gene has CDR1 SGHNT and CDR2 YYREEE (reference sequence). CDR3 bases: TGTGCCAGCAGCTTGGCAGGGGGGGGCACTGAAGCTTTCTTT. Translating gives CASSLAGGGTEAFF. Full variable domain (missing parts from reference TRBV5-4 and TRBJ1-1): ETGVTQSPTHLIKTRGQQVTLRCSSQSGHNTVSWYQQALGQGPQFIFQYYREEENGRGNFPPRFSGLQFPNYSSELNVNALELDDSALYLCASSLAGGGTEAFFGQGTRLTVV.

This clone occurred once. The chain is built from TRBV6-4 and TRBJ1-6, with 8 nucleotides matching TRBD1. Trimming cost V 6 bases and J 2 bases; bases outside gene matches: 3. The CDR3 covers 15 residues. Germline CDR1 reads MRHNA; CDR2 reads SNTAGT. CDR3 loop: CASRGQGPYNSPLHF. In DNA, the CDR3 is TGTGCCAGCAGAGGACAGGGACCCTATAATTCACCCCTCCACTTT.

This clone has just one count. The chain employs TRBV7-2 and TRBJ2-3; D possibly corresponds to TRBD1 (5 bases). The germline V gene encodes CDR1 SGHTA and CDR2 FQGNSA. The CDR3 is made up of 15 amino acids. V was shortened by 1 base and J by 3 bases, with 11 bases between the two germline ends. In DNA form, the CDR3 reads TGTGCCAGCAGCTTAGGGTCAGGGATAACAGATACGCAGTATTTT. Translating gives CASSLGSGITDTQYF.

CDR3 nucleotide sequence: TGTGCCAGCAGCTTAGAACAGGGTACAGATACGCAGTATTTT. The encoded protein is CASSLEQGTDTQYF. The genes are TRBV7-8 and TRBJ2-3; D possibly corresponds to TRBD1 (6 bases). The V end lost 1 base, the J end lost 3 bases, and 8 bases lay between the germline ends. The germline gives CDR1 SGHVS, CDR2 FQNEAQ. The CDR3 sequence is 14 residues long.

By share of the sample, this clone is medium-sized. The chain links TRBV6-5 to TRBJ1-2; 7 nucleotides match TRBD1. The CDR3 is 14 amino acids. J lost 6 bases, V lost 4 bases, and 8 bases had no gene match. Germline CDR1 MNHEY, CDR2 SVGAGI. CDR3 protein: CASSSQGGGNGYTF. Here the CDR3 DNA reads TGTGCCAGCAGTTCCCAGGGGGGGGGCAATGGCTACACCTTC.

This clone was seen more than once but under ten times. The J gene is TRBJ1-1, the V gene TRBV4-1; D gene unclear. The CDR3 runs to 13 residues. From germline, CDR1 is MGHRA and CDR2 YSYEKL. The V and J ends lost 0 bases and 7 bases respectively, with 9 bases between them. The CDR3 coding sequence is TGCGCCAGCAGCCAAGATTCCGACAATGAAGCTTTCTTT. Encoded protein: CASSQDSDNEAFF.

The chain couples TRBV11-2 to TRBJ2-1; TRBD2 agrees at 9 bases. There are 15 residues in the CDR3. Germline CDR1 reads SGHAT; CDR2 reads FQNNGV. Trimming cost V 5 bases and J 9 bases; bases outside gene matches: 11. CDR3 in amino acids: CASSPSAGGGGEQFF. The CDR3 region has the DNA TGTGCCAGCAGCCCCTCAGCGGGGGGCGGTGGTGAGCAGTTCTTC.

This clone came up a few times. The CDR3 loop reads CASSQLAGVAKNIQYF. CDR3 sequence (DNA): TGTGCCAGCAGTCAACTAGCGGGGGTAGCCAAAAACATTCAGTACTTC. The chain recombines TRBV27 with TRBJ2-4; 11 bases match TRBD2. Germline V gene lookup returns CDR1 MNHEY and CDR2 SMNVEV (reference sequence). This CDR3 comprises 16 residues. Trimming removed 5 bases from V and 0 bases from J; junction bases left unmatched: 3.

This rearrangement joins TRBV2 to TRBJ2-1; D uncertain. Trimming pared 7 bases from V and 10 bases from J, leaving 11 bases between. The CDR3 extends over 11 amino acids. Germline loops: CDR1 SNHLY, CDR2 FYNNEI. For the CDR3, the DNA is TGTGCCAGCAACGTCACCCCCGAGCAGTTCTTC. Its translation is CASNVTPEQFF.

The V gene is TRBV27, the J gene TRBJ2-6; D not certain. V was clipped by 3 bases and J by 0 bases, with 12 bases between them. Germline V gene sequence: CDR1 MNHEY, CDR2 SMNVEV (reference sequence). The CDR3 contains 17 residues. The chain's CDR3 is CASSLATGLSGANVLTF. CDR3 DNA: TGTGCCAGCAGTTTGGCGACGGGCCTCTCTGGGGCCAACGTCCTGACTTTC.

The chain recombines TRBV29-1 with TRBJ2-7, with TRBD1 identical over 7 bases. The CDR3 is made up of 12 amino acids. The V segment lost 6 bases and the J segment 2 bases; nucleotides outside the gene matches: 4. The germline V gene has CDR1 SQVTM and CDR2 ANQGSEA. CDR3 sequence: CSVGDSTYEQYF. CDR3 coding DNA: TGCAGCGTGGGGGACAGTACCTACGAGCAGTACTTC.

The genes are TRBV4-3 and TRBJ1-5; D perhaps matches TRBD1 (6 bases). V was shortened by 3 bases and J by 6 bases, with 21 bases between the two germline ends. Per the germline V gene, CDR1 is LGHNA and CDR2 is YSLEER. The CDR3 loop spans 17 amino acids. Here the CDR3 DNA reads TGCGCCAGCAGCCAGGGACCGGGACACGGTATTGGTCAGCCCCAGCATTTT. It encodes CASSQGPGHGIGQPQHF.

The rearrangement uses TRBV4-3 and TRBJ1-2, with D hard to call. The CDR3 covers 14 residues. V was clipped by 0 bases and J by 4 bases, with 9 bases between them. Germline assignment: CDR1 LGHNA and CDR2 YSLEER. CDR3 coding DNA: TGCGCCAGCAGCCAAGATCGGGGTTTCTATGGCTACACCTTC. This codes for CASSQDRGFYGYTF.

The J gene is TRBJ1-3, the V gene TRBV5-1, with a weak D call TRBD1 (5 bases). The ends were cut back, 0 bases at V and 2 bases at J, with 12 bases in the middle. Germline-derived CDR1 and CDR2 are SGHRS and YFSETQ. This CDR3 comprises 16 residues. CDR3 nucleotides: TGCGCCAGCAGCTTGGACCCAGGGATTGCTGGAAACACCATATATTTT. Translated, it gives CASSLDPGIAGNTIYF. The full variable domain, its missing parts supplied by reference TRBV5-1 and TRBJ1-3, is KAGVTQTPRYLIKTRGQQVTLSCSPISGHRSVSWYQQTPGQGLQFLFEYFSETQRNKGNFPGRFSGRQFSNSRSEMNVSTLELGDSALYLCASSLDPGIAGNTIYFGEGSWLTVV.

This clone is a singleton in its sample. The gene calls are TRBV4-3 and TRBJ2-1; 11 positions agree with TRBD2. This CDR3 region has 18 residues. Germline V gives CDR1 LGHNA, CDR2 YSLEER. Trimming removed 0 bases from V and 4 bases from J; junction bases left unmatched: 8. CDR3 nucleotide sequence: TGCGCCAGCAGCCAAGATCCAGCCGGGACTAGCGGTTACAATGAGCAGTTCTTC. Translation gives CASSQDPAGTSGYNEQFF.

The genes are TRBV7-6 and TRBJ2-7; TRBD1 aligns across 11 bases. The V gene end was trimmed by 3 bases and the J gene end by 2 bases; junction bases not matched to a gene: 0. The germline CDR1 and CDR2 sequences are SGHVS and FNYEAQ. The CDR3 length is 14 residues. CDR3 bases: TGTGCCAGCAGCTTGGGACAGGGGGCCTACGAGCAGTACTTC. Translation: CASSLGQGAYEQYF. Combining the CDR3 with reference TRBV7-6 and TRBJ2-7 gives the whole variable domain GAGVSQSPRYKVTKRGQDVALRCDPISGHVSLYWYRQALGQGPEFLTYFNYEAQQDKSGLPNDRFSAERPEGSISTLTIQRTEQRDSAMYRCASSLGQGAYEQYFGPGTRLTVT.

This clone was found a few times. DNA for the CDR3: TGTGCCAGCAGCTTGGGGCTAAACGAGCAGTACTTC. This codes for CASSLGLNEQYF. This chain links TRBV5-6 with TRBJ2-7; no definite D call. Per germline, CDR1 SGHDT and CDR2 YYEEEE. The CDR3 runs 12 residues. V gave up 0 bases and J gave up 5 bases, with 6 bases separating them.

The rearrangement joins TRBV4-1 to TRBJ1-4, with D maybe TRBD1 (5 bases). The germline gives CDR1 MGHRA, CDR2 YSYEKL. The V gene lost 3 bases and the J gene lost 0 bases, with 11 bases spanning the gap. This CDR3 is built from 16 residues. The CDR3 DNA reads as TGCGCCAGCAGCCAGGGGCGATCTGCAACTAATGAAAAACTGTTTTTT. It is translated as CASSQGRSATNEKLFF.

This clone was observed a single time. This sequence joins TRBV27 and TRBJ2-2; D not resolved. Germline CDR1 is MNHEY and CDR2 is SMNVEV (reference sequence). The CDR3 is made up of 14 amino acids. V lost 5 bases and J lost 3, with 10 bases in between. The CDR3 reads CASSNMGYTGELFF. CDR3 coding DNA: TGTGCCAGCAGTAACATGGGGTACACCGGGGAGCTGTTTTTT.

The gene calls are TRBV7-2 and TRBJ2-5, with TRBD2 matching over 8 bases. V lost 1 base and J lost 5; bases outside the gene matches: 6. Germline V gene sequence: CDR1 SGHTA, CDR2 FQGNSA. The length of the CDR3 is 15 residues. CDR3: CASSLVSGGWETQYF. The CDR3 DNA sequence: TGTGCCAGCAGCTTAGTTTCGGGGGGGTGGGAGACCCAGTACTTC.

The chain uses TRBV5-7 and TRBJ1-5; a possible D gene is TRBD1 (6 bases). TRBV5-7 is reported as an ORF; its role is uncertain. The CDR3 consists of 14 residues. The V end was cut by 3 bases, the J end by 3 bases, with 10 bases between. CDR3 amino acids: CASSYRQVNQPQHF. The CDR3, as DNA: TGTGCCAGCAGCTATAGACAGGTCAATCAGCCCCAGCATTTT.

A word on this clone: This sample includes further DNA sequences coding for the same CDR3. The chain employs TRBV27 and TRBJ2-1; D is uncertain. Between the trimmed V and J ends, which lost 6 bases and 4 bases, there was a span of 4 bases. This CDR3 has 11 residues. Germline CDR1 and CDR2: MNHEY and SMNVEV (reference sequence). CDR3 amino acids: CASSLYNEQFF. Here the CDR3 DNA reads TGTGCCAGCAGCCTATACAATGAGCAGTTCTTC.